A selection of T cell receptor beta chains follows, all from one sample in a study of technical replicates of blood from a handful of donors. Measured with immunoSEQ multiplex PCR; TCRdb has only the in-frame clones, and not every one. The repertoire consists of 85,000 to 100,000 clones, with 94% occurring once and the leading ten covering 0.26%. Sequenced material: T cells isolated from PBMCs. Source of these receptors: a human donor in good health. Each CDR3 is given with its conserved first and last residue. The D gene is left open where the match is weak. Clone size, where shown, is once, few, many, or a class for clones that have expanded.

d_call clone_size j_call cdr3_length v_call cdr3_aa cdr3_nt
- - TRBJ1-5 13 TRBV30 CAWSAQGDQPQHF TGTGCCTGGAGTGCGCAGGGCGATCAGCCCCAGCATTTT
- - TRBJ2-7 13 TRBV21-1 CASAGQFLYEQYF TGTGCCAGCGCGGGACAGTTCCTCTACGAGCAGTACTTC
- - TRBJ1-1 14 TRBV10-1 CASSEYRVNTEAFF TGCGCCAGCAGTGAGTACAGGGTGAACACTGAAGCTTTCTTT
TRBD1 - TRBJ1-2 17 TRBV5-6 CASSRPGQGDFYYGYTF TGTGCCAGCAGCCGGCCGGGACAGGGAGATTTTTACTATGGCTACACCTTC
- - TRBJ2-1 13 TRBV6-5 CASSFPQGDEQFF TGTGCCAGCAGTTTTCCCCAAGGGGATGAGCAGTTCTTC
- - TRBJ2-5 16 TRBV5-5 CASSPGYSKGRETQYF TGTGCCAGCAGCCCAGGGTACAGTAAGGGCCGGGAGACCCAGTACTTC
TRBD2 once TRBJ2-3 14 TRBV27 CASSPRTSRHTQYF TGTGCCAGCAGTCCTCGGACTAGCAGGCATACGCAGTATTTT
- - TRBJ2-3 14 TRBV10-3 CAISEREFTDTQYF TGTGCCATCAGTGAGCGGGAGTTCACAGATACGCAGTATTTT
- - TRBJ2-7 14 TRBV28 CASSLAGPFYEQYF TGTGCCAGCAGTTTGGCAGGCCCGTTCTACGAGCAGTACTTC
TRBD2 - TRBJ2-2 18 TRBV14 CASSQDPSGNSNTGELFF TGTGCCAGCAGCCAAGATCCTAGCGGGAATTCGAACACCGGGGAGCTGTTTTTT
- - TRBJ1-1 13 TRBV27 CASSSPGLTEAFF TGTGCCAGCAGTTCCCCAGGGCTCACTGAAGCTTTCTTT
- - TRBJ1-2 16 TRBV14 CASSLLHSVENYGYTF TGTGCCAGCAGCCTCCTCCATTCGGTAGAGAACTATGGCTACACCTTC
- once TRBJ2-3 13 TRBV28 CASSTRGHDTQYF TGTGCCAGCAGTACCCGGGGACACGATACGCAGTATTTT